Shown below are 21 T cell receptor beta chains from a single sample sequenced in a study of early T cells in non-severe SARS-CoV-2 infection. TCRdb reprocessed the 5' RACE reads via MiXCR and lists one record per CDR3 protein. The sample lists more than 60,000 distinct CDR3 sequences, 13% seen once, with nearly 6% in the top ten. The material sequenced was whole blood. The receptors originated from an adult who was a healthcare worker with PCR-confirmed SARS-CoV-2 infection or an uninfected control (not recorded which).

This clonotype was counted only a few times. J is TRBJ1-1 and V is TRBV19, with 8 bases fitting TRBD1. The CDR3 runs 13 residues. V lost 10 bases and J lost 1; bases outside the gene matches: 5. The V gene's germline CDR1 is LNHDA and CDR2 SQIVND (reference sequence). The CDR3 DNA is TGTGCCACGACAGGGGCCTGGAACACTGAAGCTTTCTTT. Amino acid sequence: CATTGAWNTEAFF.

The sample holds a few counts of this clonotype. The genes are TRBV7-9 and TRBJ1-4; D gene unclear. V gave up 2 bases and J gave up 8 bases, with 3 bases separating them. The CDR3 covers 11 residues. Germline V lookup: CDR1 SEHNR, CDR2 FQNEAQ (reference sequence). CDR3 bases: TGTGCCAGCAGCTTAAAGGAAAAACTGTTTTTT. It yields the protein CASSLKEKLFF. The full variable domain, its missing parts supplied by reference TRBV7-9 and TRBJ1-4, is DTGVSQNPRHKITKRGQNVTFRCDPISEHNRLYWYRQTLGQGPEFLTYFQNEAQLEKSRLLSDRFSAERPKGSFSTLEIQRTEQGDSAMYLCASSLKEKLFFGSGTQLSVL.

This clonotype was counted at least ten times. V usage is TRBV6-1 and J usage is TRBJ2-3, with 8 bases lining up with TRBD1. V lost 6 bases, J lost 4 bases, and 6 bases stayed unmatched. Germline CDR1 and CDR2: MNHNS and SASEGT. The CDR3 contains 14 residues. The CDR3 DNA reads TGTGCCAGCAGGGACAGGGCTCCCCCAGATACGCAGTATTTT. It yields the protein CASRDRAPPDTQYF.

For this clonotype: One end of the junction varies from germline; a read error may be responsible. In DNA form, the CDR3 reads TGCAGCGTAGAAGGAGCCTCTGGGGCCAACGTCCTGACTTTC. Translated, it gives CSVEGASGANVLTF. The chain links TRBV29-1 to TRBJ2-6; D uncertain. The CDR3 extends over 14 amino acids. Per the germline V gene, CDR1 is SQVTM and CDR2 is ANQGSEA.

The sample holds a few counts of this clonotype. The chain couples TRBV28 to TRBJ1-6; D gene unclear. The germline gives CDR1 MDHEN, CDR2 SYDVKM. V gave up 7 bases and J gave up 7 bases, with 17 bases separating them. This CDR3 comprises 15 residues. The CDR3 loop reads CASIPPGRANSPLHF. Written as DNA, the CDR3 is TGTGCCAGCATCCCCCCGGGCAGAGCCAATTCACCCCTCCACTTT.

This clonotype was seen a handful of times. This chain connects TRBV6-5 to TRBJ1-4; D not resolved. In germline, CDR1 is MNHEY, CDR2 SVGAGI. Trimming pared 0 bases from V and 4 bases from J, leaving 12 bases between. The CDR3 loop spans 16 amino acids. The CDR3 is CASSYSSITVNEKLFF. Here the CDR3 DNA reads TGTGCCAGCAGTTACTCGAGTATTACAGTTAATGAAAAACTGTTTTTT.

In this sample, this clonotype turned up a few times. The chain uses TRBV7-8 and TRBJ2-7; D unclear. The V gene's germline CDR1 is SGHVS and CDR2 FQNEAQ. The CDR3 length is 14 residues. V lost 5 bases, J lost 0 bases, and 11 bases lay in between. The CDR3 protein is CASSVDPSSYEQYF. CDR3 DNA sequence: TGTGCCAGCAGCGTCGACCCGTCCTCCTACGAGCAGTACTTC.

The rearrangement joins TRBV7-9 to TRBJ1-3; 7 bases are a match to TRBD1. V dropped 5 bases and J dropped 4; count of bases not matched to a gene: 11. There are 16 residues in the CDR3. CDR1 SEHNR and CDR2 FQNEAQ come from the germline V gene (reference sequence). CDR3 sequence: CASSVWTGASGNTIYF. The DNA for the CDR3 is TGTGCCAGCAGCGTTTGGACAGGAGCTTCAGGAAACACCATATATTTT. Looking up the rest from reference TRBV7-9 and TRBJ1-3 gives the full variable domain: DTGVSQNPRHKITKRGQNVTFRCDPISEHNRLYWYRQTLGQGPEFLTYFQNEAQLEKSRLLSDRFSAERPKGSFSTLEIQRTEQGDSAMYLCASSVWTGASGNTIYFGEGSWLTVV.

V and J are TRBV5-1 and TRBJ2-4; TRBD1 is a possible D gene (5 bases). Germline V gene data show CDR1 as SGHRS and CDR2 as YFSETQ. Trimming took 0 bases from V and 8 from J, leaving 15 bases between them. CDR3 size: 15 residues. CDR3 in DNA: TGCGCCAGCAGCTTGGCCCTCAGGACCAGGGACATTCAGTACTTC. Protein sequence: CASSLALRTRDIQYF.

The rearrangement links TRBV27 to TRBJ2-3; D not resolved. This CDR3 is built from 17 residues. Germline V lookup: CDR1 MNHEY, CDR2 SMNVEV (reference sequence). With 2 bases removed from V and 9 bases from J, the gap between germline ends came to 24 bases. CDR3 sequence: CASSLGPGPVPLGTQYF. The CDR3 DNA reads as TGTGCCAGCAGTTTAGGGCCGGGCCCAGTGCCACTTGGGACGCAGTATTTT.

This sequence joins TRBV4-2 and TRBJ1-5, with 7 bases identical to TRBD1. V gave up 4 bases and J gave up 1 base; unmatched junction bases: 10. The CDR3 loop spans 17 amino acids. The germline CDR1 and CDR2 sequences are LGHNA and YNFKEQ. This chain's CDR3 is CASSLGEGARSNQPQHF. The CDR3 DNA is TGTGCCAGCAGCCTCGGGGAGGGGGCGAGAAGCAATCAGCCCCAGCATTTT.

The table lists this clonotype with many counts. The chain combines TRBV20-1 with TRBJ2-3; 7 nucleotides agree with TRBD1. The trim removed 4 bases at V and 4 bases at J, leaving 11 bases unmatched. Germline V gene lookup returns CDR1 DFQATT and CDR2 SNEGSKA (reference sequence). The CDR3 covers 15 residues. CDR3: CSATQGLGDADTQYF. The CDR3 DNA is TGCAGTGCTACACAGGGGCTCGGAGACGCAGATACGCAGTATTTT.

CDR3 residues: CASRPTGKGTDTQYF. The DNA of the CDR3 is TGTGCCAGCAGACCGACAGGGAAGGGCACAGATACGCAGTATTTT. This chain links TRBV28 with TRBJ2-3; 7 bases align to TRBD1. This CDR3 has 15 amino acids. Germline CDR1 and CDR2: MDHEN and SYDVKM. V trimming: 6 bases; J trimming: 1 base; junction bases outside the gene matches: 7.

The chain is built from TRBV3-1 and TRBJ2-1, with 9 bases fitting TRBD1. The J call is uncertain, as TRBJ2-7 better fits the DNA end. There are 16 residues in the CDR3. Germline V gives CDR1 LGHDT, CDR2 YNNKEL (reference sequence). Written as DNA, the CDR3 is TGTGCCAGCAGCCGCTGGACAGGGGCGGGTTTCGATGAGCAGTACTTC. Its translation: CASSRWTGAGFDEQYF.

Worth noting for this clonotype: This clone may be a read error of a much larger clone one base away. V is TRBV14 and J is TRBJ2-7; the D is unclear. The CDR3 consists of 12 residues. Germline V gene data show CDR1 as SGHDN and CDR2 as FVKESK. In nucleotides, the CDR3 is TGTGCCAGCAGCCAAGAAGGCTACGAGGAGTACTTC. Translating gives CASSQEGYEEYF. The entire variable domain, with the rest obtained from reference TRBV14 and TRBJ2-7, is as follows: EAGVTQFPSHSVIEKGQTVTLRCDPISGHDNLYWYRRVMGKEIKFLLHFVKESKQDESGMPNNRFLAERTGGTYSTLKVQPAELEDSGVYFCASSQEGYEEYFGPGTRLTVT.

This clonotype was observed at least ten times. This chain uses TRBV24-1 with TRBJ2-1, with a weak D call TRBD1 (5 bases). Between the trimmed V and J ends, which lost 3 bases and 9 bases, there was a span of 14 bases. The CDR3 is 14 residues long. Germline assignment: CDR1 KGHDR and CDR2 SFDVKD. The CDR3 DNA sequence: TGTGCCACCAGTGATCATCCAGGGTACTCTGAGCAGTTCTTC. It is translated as CATSDHPGYSEQFF.

V gene TRBV20-1 combines with J gene TRBJ2-7; D is ambiguous. The germline V gene has CDR1 DFQATT and CDR2 SNEGSKA (reference sequence). V lost 0 bases to trimming and J lost 6 bases, with 6 bases between them. This CDR3 spans 11 amino acids. CDR3 nucleotide sequence: TGCAGTGCTAGAGAAAGCATCGAGCAGTACTTC. It codes for CSARESIEQYF.

This chain connects TRBV20-1 to TRBJ2-2, with 10 bases lining up with TRBD2. The CDR3 contains 15 residues. V shed 4 bases and J 4 bases; nucleotides not matched to a gene: 6. Germline CDR1 DFQATT, CDR2 SNEGSKA (reference sequence). The chain's CDR3 is CSAKGTSVPTGELFF. The CDR3 DNA follows: TGCAGTGCTAAAGGGACTAGCGTACCCACCGGGGAGCTGTTTTTT.

There are a few counts of this clonotype. The rearrangement links TRBV7-2 to TRBJ1-2; 7 nucleotides align to TRBD1. The CDR3 sequence is 16 residues long. The germline CDR1 and CDR2 sequences are SGHTA and FQGNSA. V was pared by 3 bases and J by 4 bases, with 11 bases of the junction left unmatched. In nucleotides, the CDR3 is TGTGCCAGCAGCTTGAGCCCCGGGACAGAGCGCTATGGCTACACCTTC. It codes for CASSLSPGTERYGYTF.

This clonotype was observed a few times. The rearrangement links TRBV7-2 to TRBJ2-7, with TRBD2 identical over 10 bases. J gave up 2 bases and V 3 bases, and 1 base lay outside the gene matches. The CDR3 totals 14 residues. In germline, CDR1 is SGHTA, CDR2 FQGNSA. This CDR3 reads CASSFSGGTYEQYF. The CDR3 DNA is TGTGCCAGCAGCTTTAGCGGGGGGACCTACGAGCAGTACTTC.

This chain joins TRBV15 and TRBJ2-7, with a tentative D call TRBD1 (6 bases). Trimming cost V 1 base and J 2 bases, with 15 bases left between them. CDR1 is LNHNV and CDR2 is YYDKDF in the germline V gene (reference sequence). This CDR3 is 16 amino acids long. The CDR3 nucleotides are TGTGCCACCAGCAGAGTTTCCGGGACACCAGCCTACGAGCAGTACTTC. Translating gives CATSRVSGTPAYEQYF.